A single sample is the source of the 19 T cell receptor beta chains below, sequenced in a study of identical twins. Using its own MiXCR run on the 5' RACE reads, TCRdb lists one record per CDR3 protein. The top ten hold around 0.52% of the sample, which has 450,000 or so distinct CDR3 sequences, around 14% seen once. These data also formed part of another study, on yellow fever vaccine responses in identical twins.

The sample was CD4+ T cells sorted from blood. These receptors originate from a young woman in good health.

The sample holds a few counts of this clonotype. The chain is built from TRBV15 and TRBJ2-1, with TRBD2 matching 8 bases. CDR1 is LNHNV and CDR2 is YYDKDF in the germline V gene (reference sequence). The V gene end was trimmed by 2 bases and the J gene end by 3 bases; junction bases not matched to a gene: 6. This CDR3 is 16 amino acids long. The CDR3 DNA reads TGTGCCACCAGCAGACTGGCGGCGGGGGGCTACAATGAGCAGTTCTTC. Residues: CATSRLAAGGYNEQFF. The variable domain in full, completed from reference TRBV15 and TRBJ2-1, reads DAMVIQNPRYQVTQFGKPVTLSCSQTLNHNVMYWYQQKSSQAPKLLFHYYDKDFNNEADTPDNFQSRRPNTSFCFLDIRSPGLGDTAMYLCATSRLAAGGYNEQFFGPGTRLTVL.

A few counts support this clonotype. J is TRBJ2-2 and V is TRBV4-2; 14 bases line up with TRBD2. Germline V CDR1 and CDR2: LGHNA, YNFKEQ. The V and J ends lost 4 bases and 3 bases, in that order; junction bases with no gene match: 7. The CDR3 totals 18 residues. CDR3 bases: TGTGCCAGCAGCCCTCAGACTAGCGGGGGGGTGGACACCGGGGAGCTGTTTTTT. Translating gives CASSPQTSGGVDTGELFF.

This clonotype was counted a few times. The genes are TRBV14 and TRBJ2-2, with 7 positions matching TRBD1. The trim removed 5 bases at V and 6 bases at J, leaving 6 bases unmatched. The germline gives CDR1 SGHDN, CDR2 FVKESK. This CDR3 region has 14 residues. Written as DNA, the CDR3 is TGTGCCAGCAGCAGACAGGGAGTTGCCGGGGAGCTGTTTTTT. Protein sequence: CASSRQGVAGELFF.

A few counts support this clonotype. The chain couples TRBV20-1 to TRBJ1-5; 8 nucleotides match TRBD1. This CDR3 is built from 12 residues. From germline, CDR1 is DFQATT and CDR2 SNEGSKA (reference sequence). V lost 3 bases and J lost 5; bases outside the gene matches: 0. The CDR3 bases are TGCAGTGCTAGGGACAGGGATCAGCCCCAGCATTTT. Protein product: CSARDRDQPQHF.

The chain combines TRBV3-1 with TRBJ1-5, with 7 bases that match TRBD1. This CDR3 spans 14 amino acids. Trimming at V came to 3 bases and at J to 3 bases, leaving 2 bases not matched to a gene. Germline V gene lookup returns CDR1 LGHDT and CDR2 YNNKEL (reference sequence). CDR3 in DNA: TGTGCCAGCAGCCACGGACAGGCCAATCAGCCCCAGCATTTT. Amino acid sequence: CASSHGQANQPQHF. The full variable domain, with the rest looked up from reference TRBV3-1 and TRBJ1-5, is DTAVSQTPKYLVTQMGNDKSIKCEQNLGHDTMYWYKQDSKKFLKIMFSYNNKELIINETVPNRFSPKSPDKAHLNLHINSLELGDSAVYFCASSHGQANQPQHFGDGTRLSIL.

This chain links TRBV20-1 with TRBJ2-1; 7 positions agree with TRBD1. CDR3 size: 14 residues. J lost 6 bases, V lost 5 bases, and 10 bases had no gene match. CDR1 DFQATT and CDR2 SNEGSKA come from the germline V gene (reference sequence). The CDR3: CSAPDRRVLNEQFF. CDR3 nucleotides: TGCAGTGCTCCGGACAGGCGGGTACTCAATGAGCAGTTCTTC.

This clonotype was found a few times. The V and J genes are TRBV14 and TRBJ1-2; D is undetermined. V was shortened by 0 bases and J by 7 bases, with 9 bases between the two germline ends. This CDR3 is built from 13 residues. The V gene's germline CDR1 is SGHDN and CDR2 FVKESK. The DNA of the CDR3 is TGTGCCAGCAGCCAAGAGGAGCGGGGTGGCTACACCTTC. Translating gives CASSQEERGGYTF.

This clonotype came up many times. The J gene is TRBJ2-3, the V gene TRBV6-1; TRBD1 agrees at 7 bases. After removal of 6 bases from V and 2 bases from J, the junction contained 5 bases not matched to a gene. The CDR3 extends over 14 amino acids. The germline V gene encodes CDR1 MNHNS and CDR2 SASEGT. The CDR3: CASRRQGYTDTQYF. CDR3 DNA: TGTGCCAGCAGAAGACAGGGATACACAGATACGCAGTATTTT.

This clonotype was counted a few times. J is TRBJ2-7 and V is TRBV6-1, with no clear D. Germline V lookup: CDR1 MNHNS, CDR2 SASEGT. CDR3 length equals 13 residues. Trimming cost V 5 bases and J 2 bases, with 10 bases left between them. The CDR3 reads CASSQSGPYEQYF. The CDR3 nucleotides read TGTGCCAGCAGTCAATCCGGGCCCTACGAGCAGTACTTC.

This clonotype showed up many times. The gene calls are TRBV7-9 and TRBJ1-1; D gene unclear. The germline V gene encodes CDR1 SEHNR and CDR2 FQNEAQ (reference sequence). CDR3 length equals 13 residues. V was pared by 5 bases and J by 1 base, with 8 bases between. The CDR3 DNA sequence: TGTGCCAGCAGCGCGCAAAAGAACACTGAAGCTTTCTTT. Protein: CASSAQKNTEAFF.

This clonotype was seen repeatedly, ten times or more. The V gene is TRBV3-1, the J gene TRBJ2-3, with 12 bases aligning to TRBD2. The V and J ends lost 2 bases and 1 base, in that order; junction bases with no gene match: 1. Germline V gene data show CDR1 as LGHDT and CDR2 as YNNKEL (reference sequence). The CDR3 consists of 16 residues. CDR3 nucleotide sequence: TGTGCCAGCAGCCAACGACTAGCGGGAGGCACAGATACGCAGTATTTT. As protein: CASSQRLAGGTDTQYF.

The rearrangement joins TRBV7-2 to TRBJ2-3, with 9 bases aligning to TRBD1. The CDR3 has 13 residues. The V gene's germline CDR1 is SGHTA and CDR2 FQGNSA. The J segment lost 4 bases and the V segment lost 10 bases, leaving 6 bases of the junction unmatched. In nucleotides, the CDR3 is TGTGCCACACCGGGACAGGGCTCAGATACGCAGTATTTT. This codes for CATPGQGSDTQYF.

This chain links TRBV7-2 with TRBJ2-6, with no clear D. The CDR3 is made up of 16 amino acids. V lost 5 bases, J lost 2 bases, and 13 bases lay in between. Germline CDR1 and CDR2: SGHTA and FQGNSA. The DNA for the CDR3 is TGTGCCAGCAGCCCCGAGCCGGCGGCTGGGGCCAACGTCCTGACTTTC. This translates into CASSPEPAAGANVLTF.

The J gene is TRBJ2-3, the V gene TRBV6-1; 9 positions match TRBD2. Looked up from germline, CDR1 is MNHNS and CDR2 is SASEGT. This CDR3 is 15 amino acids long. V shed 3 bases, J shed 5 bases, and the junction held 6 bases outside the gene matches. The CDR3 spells CASSDSGRRVDTQYF. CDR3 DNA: TGTGCCAGCAGTGACAGCGGGAGGCGAGTAGATACGCAGTATTTT.

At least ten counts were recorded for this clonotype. CDR3 DNA sequence: TGTGCCAGCAGTTACACTTACCGACAGGGACGGGGCGGGAGGAACGATACGCAGTATTTT. This translates into CASSYTYRQGRGGRNDTQYF. This chain links TRBV6-2 or TRBV6-3 with TRBJ2-3, with D perhaps TRBD2 (8 bases). Germline CDR1 is MNHEY and CDR2 is SVGEGT. This CDR3 has 20 amino acids. The V end was cut by 2 bases, the J end by 6 bases, with 30 bases between.

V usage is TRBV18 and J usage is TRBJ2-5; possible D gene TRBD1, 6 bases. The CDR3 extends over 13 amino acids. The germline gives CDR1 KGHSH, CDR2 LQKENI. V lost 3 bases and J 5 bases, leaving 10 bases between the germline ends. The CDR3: CASSPDSVETQYF. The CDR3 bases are TGTGCCAGCTCACCGGACAGCGTGGAGACCCAGTACTTC.

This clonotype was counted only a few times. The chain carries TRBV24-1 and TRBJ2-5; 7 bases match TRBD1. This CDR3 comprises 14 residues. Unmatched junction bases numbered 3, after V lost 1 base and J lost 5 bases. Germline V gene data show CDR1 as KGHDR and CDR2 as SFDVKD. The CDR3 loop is CATSDFGTAETQYF. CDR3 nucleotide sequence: TGTGCCACCAGTGATTTTGGGACAGCGGAGACCCAGTACTTC.

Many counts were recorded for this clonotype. In nucleotides, the CDR3 is TGCAGCGTTGGGACAGGGGATGAGCAGTTCTTC. Protein: CSVGTGDEQFF. The rearrangement joins TRBV29-1 to TRBJ2-1, with 9 nucleotides matching TRBD1. V lost 4 bases, J lost 8 bases, and 0 bases stayed unmatched. The CDR3 covers 11 residues. Germline loops: CDR1 SQVTM, CDR2 ANQGSEA.

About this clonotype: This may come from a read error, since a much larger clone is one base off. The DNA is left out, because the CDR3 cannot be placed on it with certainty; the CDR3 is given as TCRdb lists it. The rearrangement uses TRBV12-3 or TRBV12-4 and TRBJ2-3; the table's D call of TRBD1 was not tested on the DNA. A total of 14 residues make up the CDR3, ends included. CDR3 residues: CASSLVTDVPAQYF.